The 25 T cell receptor beta chains presented below share a single source sample, sequenced in a study of blood T cells in healthy people across ages. For the second PCR, which ran for about 7 to 12 cycles, a sample-barcoded 5' primer and a J-beta primer mix were used. TCRdb re-called the 5' RACE reads through MiXCR, storing one row per CDR3 protein. The sample carries 700,000 to 900,000 distinct CDR3 sequences, about 53% recorded once. Specimen: blood. These receptors were taken from a man at least 80 years old in good health.

The CDR3 DNA reads TGTGCCAGCAGTGCAGGGCAGAATTCACCCCTCCACTTT. Translating gives CASSAGQNSPLHF. The chain links TRBV2 to TRBJ1-6, with D possibly matching TRBD1 (5 bases). The CDR3 consists of 13 residues. Looked up from germline, CDR1 is SNHLY and CDR2 is FYNNEI. Trimming cost V 4 bases and J 7 bases, with 8 bases left between them.

This chain links TRBV7-2 with TRBJ2-7; 9 bases are a match to TRBD2. V was clipped by 1 base and J by 4 bases; unmatched bases: 5. The CDR3 runs to 15 residues. Germline V gives CDR1 SGHTA, CDR2 FQGNSA. Here the CDR3 reads CASSLGSGRMYEQYF. CDR3 sequence (DNA): TGTGCCAGCAGCTTAGGGAGCGGGAGGATGTACGAGCAGTACTTC.

This clonotype was detected only a few times. This chain uses TRBV20-1 with TRBJ2-7, with D uncertain. This CDR3 has 12 residues. Per germline, CDR1 DFQATT and CDR2 SNEGSKA (reference sequence). With 2 bases removed from V and 2 bases from J, the gap between germline ends came to 7 bases. The CDR3 bases are TGCAGTGCTAGACAGGTAGCCTACGAGCAGTACTTC. Its translation: CSARQVAYEQYF.

The chain recombines TRBV6-1 with TRBJ2-3; TRBD1 might be the D (6 bases). V shed 3 bases and J shed 6 bases, with 13 bases lying between them. Germline V lookup: CDR1 MNHNS, CDR2 SASEGT. The CDR3 is 14 amino acids. The CDR3 loop is CASSEGRGRDTQYF. The CDR3 DNA reads as TGTGCCAGCAGTGAGGGCAGGGGACGGGATACGCAGTATTTT.

The chain recombines TRBV18 with TRBJ2-1; a weak D match, TRBD2 (6 bases). The V and J ends lost 2 bases and 7 bases respectively, with 15 bases between them. Germline loops: CDR1 KGHSH, CDR2 LQKENI. The CDR3 loop spans 15 amino acids. DNA for the CDR3: TGTGCCAGCTCACCATTTGTCCGGGAGCGGAATGAGCAGTTCTTC. Translating gives CASSPFVRERNEQFF.

V and J are TRBV20-1 and TRBJ2-1; 11 bases line up with TRBD1. This CDR3 contains 15 residues. Germline trimming cut 2 bases from V and 6 bases from J; bases unmatched to any gene: 6. Germline CDR1 and CDR2: DFQATT and SNEGSKA (reference sequence). The CDR3 nucleotides are TGCAGTGCTAGACCGACGGGACAGGGGGGCAATGAGCAGTTCTTC. Its protein product is CSARPTGQGGNEQFF.

V gene TRBV7-8 combines with J gene TRBJ2-1; D may be TRBD1 or TRBD2 (5 bases each). V dropped 6 bases and J dropped 5 bases, with 17 bases sitting between them. CDR1 and CDR2 (germline): SGHVS, FQNEAQ. The CDR3 loop spans 15 amino acids. The CDR3 spells CASSARSEGNNEQFF. The CDR3 DNA reads as TGTGCCAGCAGTGCCCGATCAGAGGGGAACAATGAGCAGTTCTTC.

This clonotype was counted a few times. The rearrangement uses TRBV28 and TRBJ2-5; 7 nucleotides match TRBD2. The CDR3 totals 17 residues. Germline V gene lookup returns CDR1 MDHEN and CDR2 SYDVKM. V shed 2 bases, J shed 2 bases, and the junction held 11 bases outside the gene matches. CDR3: CASSLNKREVDQETQYF. Written as DNA, the CDR3 is TGTGCCAGCAGTTTAAACAAGCGGGAAGTCGATCAAGAGACCCAGTACTTC.

In this sample, this clonotype turned up a few times. V usage is TRBV7-9 and J usage is TRBJ1-5, with 7 positions matching TRBD1. The CDR3 extends over 14 amino acids. With 5 bases clipped from V and 2 bases from J, the junction kept 3 bases outside the gene matches. From germline, CDR1 is SEHNR and CDR2 FQNEAQ (reference sequence). Here the CDR3 reads CASSRGQGNQPQHF. CDR3 nucleotides: TGTGCCAGCAGCAGAGGACAGGGCAATCAGCCCCAGCATTTT. Looking up the rest from reference TRBV7-9 and TRBJ1-5 gives the full variable domain: DTGVSQNPRHKITKRGQNVTFRCDPISEHNRLYWYRQTLGQGPEFLTYFQNEAQLEKSRLLSDRFSAERPKGSFSTLEIQRTEQGDSAMYLCASSRGQGNQPQHFGDGTRLSIL.

CDR3 in amino acids: CASSQDVGRETQYF. CDR3 DNA sequence: TGTGCCAGCAGCCAGGACGTGGGGAGGGAGACCCAGTACTTC. The V and J genes are TRBV4-2 and TRBJ2-5; maybe TRBD2 (6 bases). V lost 3 bases and J 5 bases, leaving 13 bases between the germline ends. Germline CDR1 is LGHNA and CDR2 is YNFKEQ. This CDR3 region has 14 residues.

The chain links TRBV5-1 to TRBJ1-1; 9 positions agree with TRBD1. The CDR3 is 15 amino acids. Germline loops: CDR1 SGHRS, CDR2 YFSETQ. Trimming cost V 3 bases and J 4 bases; bases outside gene matches: 7. The CDR3, as DNA: TGCGCCAGCAGCTCGACAGGGGGGGATAGCACTGAAGCTTTCTTT. Residues: CASSSTGGDSTEAFF.

The chain has TRBV7-2 and TRBJ1-5, with 12 bases identical to TRBD1. Germline loops: CDR1 SGHTA, CDR2 FQGNSA. The CDR3 covers 16 residues. V was clipped by 2 bases and J by 7 bases; unmatched bases: 6. The CDR3, as DNA: TGTGCCAGCAGCTTACGCGGGACAGGGGGCGGACAGCCCCAGCATTTT. Translation gives CASSLRGTGGGQPQHF.

This chain joins TRBV5-1 and TRBJ2-4; perhaps TRBD2 as D (7 bases). The tail of the sequence fits TRBJ2-7 better, so the J call may be wrong. This CDR3 has 16 amino acids. Looked up from germline, CDR1 is SGHRS and CDR2 is YFSETQ. As DNA, the CDR3 is TGCGCCAGCAGCGGGGGGCTAGCGGAAGCAGCCTACGAGCAGTACTTC. It codes for CASSGGLAEAAYEQYF.

This chain connects TRBV2 to TRBJ1-6, with D unresolved. V gave up 6 bases and J gave up 4 bases, with 10 bases separating them. This CDR3 region has 14 residues. Germline V CDR1 and CDR2: SNHLY, FYNNEI. The CDR3 region is CASSAEGYNSPLHF. The CDR3 region has the DNA TGTGCCAGCAGCGCGGAGGGATATAATTCACCCCTCCACTTT.

The rearrangement uses TRBV27 and TRBJ2-2, with TRBD1 as a possible D gene (6 bases). From germline, CDR1 is MNHEY and CDR2 SMNVEV (reference sequence). The CDR3 is 14 residues long. V lost 4 bases and J 6 bases, leaving 12 bases between the germline ends. This chain's CDR3 is CASSYRADPGELFF. In nucleotides, the CDR3 is TGTGCCAGCAGTTACAGGGCGGATCCCGGGGAGCTGTTTTTT.

This sequence joins TRBV5-1 and TRBJ2-7; D might be TRBD1 (7 bases). Germline V gene lookup returns CDR1 SGHRS and CDR2 YFSETQ. V was shortened by 3 bases and J by 2 bases, with 15 bases between the two germline ends. The CDR3 has 15 residues. DNA of the CDR3: TGCGCCAGCAGCTCTCAGGGGGGAATGGCCTACGAGCAGTACTTC. Translated: CASSSQGGMAYEQYF. The entire variable domain, with the rest obtained from reference TRBV5-1 and TRBJ2-7, is as follows: KAGVTQTPRYLIKTRGQQVTLSCSPISGHRSVSWYQQTPGQGLQFLFEYFSETQRNKGNFPGRFSGRQFSNSRSEMNVSTLELGDSALYLCASSSQGGMAYEQYFGPGTRLTVT.

The rearrangement joins TRBV20-1 to TRBJ2-7, with TRBD2 as a possible D gene (6 bases). V was shortened by 7 bases and J by 5 bases, with 18 bases between the two germline ends. From germline, CDR1 is DFQATT and CDR2 SNEGSKA (reference sequence). This CDR3 spans 13 amino acids. The CDR3 here is CSVRRQGGHEQYF. CDR3 nucleotide sequence: TGCAGTGTACGCCGGCAGGGAGGCCACGAGCAGTACTTC.

This chain connects TRBV5-1 to TRBJ1-2; D ambiguous. Germline V gene data show CDR1 as SGHRS and CDR2 as YFSETQ. V lost 4 bases and J lost 8, with 15 bases in between. The CDR3 sequence is 13 residues long. The CDR3 sequence: CASSKDGVWGYTF. In nucleotides, the CDR3 is TGCGCCAGCAGCAAAGACGGCGTTTGGGGCTACACCTTC.

The chain couples TRBV9 to TRBJ2-4, with a weak D call TRBD2 (5 bases). Matching the DNA end better, TRBJ2-5 makes the J call doubtful. Germline CDR1 and CDR2: SGDLS and YYNGEE. The CDR3 is made up of 15 amino acids. This chain's CDR3 is CASSVDSGGQETQYF. Here the CDR3 DNA reads TGTGCCAGCAGCGTAGACAGCGGAGGCCAAGAGACCCAGTACTTC.

This chain uses TRBV7-8 with TRBJ2-1; D is unclear. The ends were cut back, 6 bases at V and 0 bases at J, with 18 bases in the middle. CDR1 and CDR2 (germline): SGHVS, FQNEAQ. This CDR3 region has 17 residues. CDR3 in DNA: TGTGCCAGCAGGACCTACGACCCCCTCAGCTCCTACAATGAGCAGTTCTTC. This translates into CASRTYDPLSSYNEQFF.

CDR3 sequence reads: CASSQGWQGAYEQYF. CDR3 in DNA: TGTGCCAGCAGCCAAGGATGGCAGGGGGCCTACGAGCAGTACTTC. J is TRBJ2-7 and V is TRBV3-1, with 7 bases lining up with TRBD1. The CDR3 spans 15 residues. J gave up 2 bases and V 1 base, and 5 bases lay outside the gene matches. CDR1 LGHDT and CDR2 YNNKEL come from the germline V gene (reference sequence).

V is TRBV20-1 and J is TRBJ1-2; TRBD1 might be the D (5 bases). Germline V gives CDR1 DFQATT, CDR2 SNEGSKA (reference sequence). This CDR3 comprises 12 residues. This chain's CDR3 is CSGGGNFYGYTF. The CDR3 bases are TGCAGCGGCGGGGGAAATTTCTATGGCTACACCTTC.

This clonotype was detected a few times. J is TRBJ1-2 and V is TRBV20-1; 7 bases fit TRBD1. The V gene's germline CDR1 is DFQATT and CDR2 SNEGSKA (reference sequence). The CDR3 has 12 amino acids. The V and J ends lost 1 base and 7 bases, in that order; junction bases with no gene match: 3. CDR3 protein: CSARGQGSGYTF. CDR3 sequence (DNA): TGCAGTGCTAGAGGACAGGGATCTGGCTACACCTTC.

This clonotype has a handful of counts. V and J are TRBV20-1 and TRBJ2-7; D unclear. The V and J ends lost 3 bases and 7 bases respectively, with 10 bases between them. This CDR3 contains 11 residues. Germline V gene sequence: CDR1 DFQATT, CDR2 SNEGSKA (reference sequence). The CDR3 reads CSASPISEQYF. CDR3 coding DNA: TGCAGTGCTAGTCCCATTAGTGAGCAGTACTTC.

This clonotype was seen a handful of times. The rearrangement uses TRBV3-1 and TRBJ2-1; perhaps TRBD2 as D (5 bases). Trimming shortened V by 2 bases and J by 2 bases, and 19 bases separated the two germline ends. Germline V gene sequence: CDR1 LGHDT, CDR2 YNNKEL (reference sequence). The CDR3 runs to 18 residues. This chain's CDR3 is CASSQRPTWEMPYNEQFF. DNA for the CDR3: TGTGCCAGCAGCCAAAGGCCTACCTGGGAGATGCCCTACAATGAGCAGTTCTTC.